This T cell receptor (beta chain) is from a study of graft-versus-host responses after intestinal transplantation. As for the study in general: The study gave all recipients anti-thymocyte globulin induction, then tacrolimus and steroids for approximately three years.

With regard to this clone: Antigen unknown.

Study-wide findings and caveats: Individuals who had graft-donor T cell macrochimerism had allografts that showed high graft-versus-host to host-versus-graft clonal ratios. GvH clones appeared in recipient marrow, some first in ileum or blood.

Profiled with immunoSEQ multiplex PCR; TCRdb holds only in-frame clones, not every one. The sample has roughly 90,000 clones, about 90% seen once. Source: unstimulated CD8+ T cells sorted from spleen or lymph node cells, taken before intestinal transplant. This TCR was recovered from a human donor who received an intestinal transplant.

CDR3 amino acids: CAWSLDRNQPQHF. The CDR3 nucleotides read TGTGCCTGGAGTTTAGACAGGAATCAGCCCCAGCATTTT. The chain couples TRBV30 to TRBJ1-5, with D perhaps TRBD1 (6 bases). Trimming took off 2 bases at V and 4 bases at J, with 9 bases between the two ends. The germline V gene encodes CDR1 GTSNPN and CDR2 SVGIG (reference sequence). This CDR3 contains 13 residues.